This T cell receptor (beta chain) was captured in a study of T cell responses to AZD1222 COVID-19 vaccine. On this clone: Its antigen is unidentified.

Study findings and constraints: A rise in Spike-specific TCR breadth and depth followed two AZD1222 doses.

The V end was cut by 2 bases, the J end by 3 bases, with 10 bases between. The CDR3 loop spans 14 amino acids. Germline CDR1 reads MNHEY; CDR2 reads SVGEGT. Using immunoSEQ multiplex PCR, the repertoire was profiled, and TCRdb retains in-frame clones only, with some absent. The data contain more than 140,000 clones, more than 85% of them seen just once; the ten biggest clones take up over 0.85%. The source material was peripheral blood, sampled on day 0 of MenACWY control vaccination. This receptor was taken from an adult in good health. This chain uses TRBV6-2 or TRBV6-3 with TRBJ2-5; D ambiguous. In nucleotides, the CDR3 is TGTGCCAGCAGTTACGGTTCAGGAAAAGAGACCCAGTACTTC. The encoded protein is CASSYGSGKETQYF.